These 5 T cell receptor beta chains were all obtained from the same sample, sequenced in a study of blood T cell repertoires in COVID-19. The data were produced by immunoSEQ multiplex PCR, yet TCRdb's version contains in-frame clones alone and is incomplete. Of hundreds of thousands of clones detected, 85% to 95% appear once; the ten largest clones hold over 1.5%. The source material was PBMCs or T cells enriched from blood (not recorded which). These receptors were taken from a woman between 18 and 29 years old who had recovered from COVID-19.

This rearrangement joins TRBV2 to TRBJ2-1; D is undetermined. The V gene lost 8 bases and the J gene lost 4 bases, with 6 bases spanning the gap. Germline V gene data show CDR1 as SNHLY and CDR2 as FYNNEI. CDR3 length: 11 amino acids. This chain's CDR3 is CASLLYNEQFF. In nucleotides, the CDR3 is TGTGCCAGCTTGTTATACAATGAGCAGTTCTTC. Variable domain in full (rest from reference TRBV2 and TRBJ2-1): EPEVTQTPSHQVTQMGQEVILRCVPISNHLYFYWYRQILGQKVEFLVSFYNNEISEKSEIFDDQFSVERPDGSNFTLKIRSTKLEDSAMYFCASLLYNEQFFGPGTRLTVL.

This chain connects TRBV5-6 to TRBJ1-5; D perhaps matches TRBD1 (5 bases). Trimming left V 0 bases short and J 1 base short, with 14 bases between. The germline V gene encodes CDR1 SGHDT and CDR2 YYEEEE. This CDR3 has 17 residues. The CDR3 bases are TGTGCCAGCAGCTTGGCCGGGAGGGGACGGAGCAATCAGCCCCAGCATTTT. Amino acids: CASSLAGRGRSNQPQHF. Based on the CDR3 plus reference TRBV5-6 and TRBJ1-5, the full variable domain is DAGVTQSPTHLIKTRGQQVTLRCSPKSGHDTVSWYQQALGQGPQFIFQYYEEEERQRGNFPDRFSGHQFPNYSSELNVNALLLGDSALYLCASSLAGRGRSNQPQHFGDGTRLSIL.

A remark on this clone: A junction boundary mismatches the germline segment, possibly from a read error. Other DNA variants within this sample encode the same CDR3. The chain joins TRBV2 to TRBJ2-5; TRBD2 aligns across 10 bases. The CDR3 is 15 amino acids. Germline CDR1 SNHLY, CDR2 FYNNEI. CDR3: CASNGLAAVQETQYF. Here the CDR3 DNA reads TGTGCTAGCAACGGACTAGCGGCGGTACAAGAGACCCAGTACTTC.

The rearrangement joins TRBV19 to TRBJ1-2; 7 bases line up with TRBD1. V trimming: 8 bases; J trimming: 2 bases; junction bases outside the gene matches: 8. The germline V gene encodes CDR1 LNHDA and CDR2 SQIVND (reference sequence). The CDR3 length is 14 residues. The CDR3 reads CASSWGTDNYGYTF. The DNA of the CDR3 is TGTGCCAGTTCTTGGGGGACAGACAACTATGGCTACACCTTC.

The rearrangement links TRBV24-1 to TRBJ2-1; TRBD1 is a possible D gene (6 bases). V shed 1 base and J shed 2 bases, with 11 bases lying between them. Germline V gene sequence: CDR1 KGHDR, CDR2 SFDVKD. This CDR3 comprises 16 residues. The DNA for the CDR3 is TGTGCCACCAGTGATTTAGCAGGGGTCACCTACAATGAGCAGTTCTTC. Its protein product is CATSDLAGVTYNEQFF.